The source of this TCR beta chain is a study of T-cell reconstitution after alpha-beta-depleted transplantation in children (dated by TCRdb to 2016 to 2017). Regarding the study in general: Using TCR repertoire profiling, the study quantitatively followed how T-cell immune reconstitution unfolded in children after TCRalphabeta/CD19-depleted allogeneic hematopoietic cell transplantation.

This clonotype was recorded many times. Its antigen is still unknown. No much larger clone is present one base from it, and per-base qualities are unavailable. The library came from PCR. This sample was sequenced with an Illumina HiSeq 2500. TCR library preparation used molecular barcoding, with unique molecular identifiers applied to normalize quantification of the TCRbeta repertoire. Through fastp at Q25 and MiXCR, TCRdb rebuilt clones from the public reads, retaining in-frame beta chains. Every distinct CDR3 protein forms one entry, paired with its most common genes and DNA. For this sample the table gives about 230,000 distinct CDR3 sequences, of which more than 10% were detected only once. The ten biggest clones cover around 2.8% of the sample. Sequences SNHLY (CDR1) and FYNNEI (CDR2) are obtained from the germline V gene. Here V drops 3 bases and J drops 3 bases, and the junction holds 11 bases not matched to any gene. Including cysteine and phenylalanine, the CDR3 has 17 amino acids. Of the read, only the CDR3 DNA is kept; its 51 bases are in frame from base 1.

Here the chain combines TRBV2 and TRBJ1-5, and 7 junctional nucleotides match TRBD1. The material sequenced was PBMCs from the stem cell graft donor, taken from the stem cell graft. This receptor was obtained from a human donor who donated a stem cell graft to a child with acute lymphoblastic leukemia. The CDR3 reads as follows: CASSDQTGARFNQPQHF. The DNA reads as follows: TGTGCCAGCAGTGACCAAACAGGGGCAAGATTCAATCAGCCCCAGCATTTT.